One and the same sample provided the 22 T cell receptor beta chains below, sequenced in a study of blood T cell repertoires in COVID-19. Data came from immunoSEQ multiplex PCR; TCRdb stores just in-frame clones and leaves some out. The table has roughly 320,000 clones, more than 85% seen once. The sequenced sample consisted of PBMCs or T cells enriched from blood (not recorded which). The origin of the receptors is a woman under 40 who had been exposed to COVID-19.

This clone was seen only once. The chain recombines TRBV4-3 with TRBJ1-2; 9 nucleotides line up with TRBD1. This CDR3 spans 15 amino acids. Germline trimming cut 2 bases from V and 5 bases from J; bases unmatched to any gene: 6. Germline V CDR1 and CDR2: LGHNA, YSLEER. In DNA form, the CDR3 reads TGCGCCAGCAGCCAAAGGACAGGGGATGTATATGGCTACACCTTC. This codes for CASSQRTGDVYGYTF.

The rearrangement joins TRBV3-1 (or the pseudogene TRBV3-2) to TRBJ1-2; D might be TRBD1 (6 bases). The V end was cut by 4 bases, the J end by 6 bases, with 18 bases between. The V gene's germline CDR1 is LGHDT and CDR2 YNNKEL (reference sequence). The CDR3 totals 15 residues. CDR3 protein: CASSLRGRELDGYTF. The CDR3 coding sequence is TGTGCCAGCAGCCTCAGGGGCAGGGAACTTGATGGCTACACCTTC.

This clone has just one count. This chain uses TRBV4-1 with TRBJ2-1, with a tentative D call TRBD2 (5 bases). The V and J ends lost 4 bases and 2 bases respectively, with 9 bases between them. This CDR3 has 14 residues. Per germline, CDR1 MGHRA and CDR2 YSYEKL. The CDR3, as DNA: TGCGCCAGCAGCCGTACCGGGACCTACAATGAGCAGTTCTTC. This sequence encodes CASSRTGTYNEQFF.

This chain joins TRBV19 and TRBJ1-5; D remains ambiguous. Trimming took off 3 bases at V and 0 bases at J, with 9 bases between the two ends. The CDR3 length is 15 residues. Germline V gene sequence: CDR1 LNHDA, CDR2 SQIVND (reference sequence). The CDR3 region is CASSIVGLSNQPQHF. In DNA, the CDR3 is TGTGCCAGTAGTATTGTAGGACTTAGCAATCAGCCCCAGCATTTT.

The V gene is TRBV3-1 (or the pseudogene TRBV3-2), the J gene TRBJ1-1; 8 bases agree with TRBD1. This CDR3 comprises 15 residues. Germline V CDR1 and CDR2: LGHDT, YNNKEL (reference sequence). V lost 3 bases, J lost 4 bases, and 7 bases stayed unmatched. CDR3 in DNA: TGTGCCAGCAGCCAGGGGACAGGTTTGTTCACTGAAGCTTTCTTT. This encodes CASSQGTGLFTEAFF.

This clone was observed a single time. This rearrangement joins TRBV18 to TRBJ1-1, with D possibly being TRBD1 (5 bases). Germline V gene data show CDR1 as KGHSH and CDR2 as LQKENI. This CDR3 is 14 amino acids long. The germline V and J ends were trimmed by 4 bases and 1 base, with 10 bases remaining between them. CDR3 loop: CASSLQEKNTEAFF. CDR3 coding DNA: TGTGCCAGCTCACTACAGGAGAAGAACACTGAAGCTTTCTTT.

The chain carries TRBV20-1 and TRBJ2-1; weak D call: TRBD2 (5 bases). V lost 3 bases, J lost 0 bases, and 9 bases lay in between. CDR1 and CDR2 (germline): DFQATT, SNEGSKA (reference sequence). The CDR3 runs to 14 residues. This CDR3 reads CSASWRSSYNEQFF. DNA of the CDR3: TGCAGTGCTAGTTGGAGGAGCTCCTACAATGAGCAGTTCTTC.

The CDR3 loop is CSVETKAGVDGYTF. The CDR3 region has the DNA TGCAGCGTTGAAACTAAGGCGGGGGTCGATGGCTACACCTTC. The chain joins TRBV29-1 to TRBJ1-2, with D perhaps TRBD1 (5 bases). This CDR3 contains 14 residues. V gave up 2 bases and J gave up 6 bases, with 16 bases separating them. CDR1 SQVTM and CDR2 ANQGSEA come from the germline V gene. The variable domain in full, with the rest retrieved from reference TRBV29-1 and TRBJ1-2, is SAVISQKPSRDICQRGTSLTIQCQVDSQVTMMFWYRQQPGQSLTLIATANQGSEATYESGFVIDKFPISRPNLTFSTLTVSNMSPEDSSIYLCSVETKAGVDGYTFGSGTRLTVV.

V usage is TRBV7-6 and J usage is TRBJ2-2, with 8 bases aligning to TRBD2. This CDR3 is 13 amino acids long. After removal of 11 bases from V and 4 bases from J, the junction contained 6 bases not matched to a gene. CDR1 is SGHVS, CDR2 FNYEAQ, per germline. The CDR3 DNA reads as TGTGCCTCCGGGGGGGGTTCCACCGGGGAGCTGTTTTTT. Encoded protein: CASGGGSTGELFF.

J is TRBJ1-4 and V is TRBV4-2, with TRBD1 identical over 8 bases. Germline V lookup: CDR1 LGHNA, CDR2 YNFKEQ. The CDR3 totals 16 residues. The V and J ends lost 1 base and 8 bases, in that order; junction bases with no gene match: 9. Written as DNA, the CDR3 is TGTGCCAGCAGCCAAGTGGGGTCAGGGGGCAACGAAAAACTGTTTTTT. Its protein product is CASSQVGSGGNEKLFF.

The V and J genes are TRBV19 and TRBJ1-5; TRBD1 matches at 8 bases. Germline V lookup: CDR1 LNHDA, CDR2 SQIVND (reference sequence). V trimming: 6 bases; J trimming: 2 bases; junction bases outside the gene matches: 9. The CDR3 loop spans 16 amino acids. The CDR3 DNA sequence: TGTGCCAGTAGCGACAGGGGAGTGGAGGGCAATCAGCCCCAGCATTTT. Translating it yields CASSDRGVEGNQPQHF.

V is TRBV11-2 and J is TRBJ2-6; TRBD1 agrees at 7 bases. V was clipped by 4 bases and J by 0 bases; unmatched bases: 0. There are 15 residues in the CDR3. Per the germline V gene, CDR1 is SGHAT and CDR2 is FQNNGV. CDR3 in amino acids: CASSWDSSGANVLTF. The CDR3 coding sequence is TGTGCCAGCAGCTGGGACAGCTCTGGGGCCAACGTCCTGACTTTC.

CDR3 region: CASSALPSDTEAFF. For the CDR3, the DNA is TGTGCCAGCAGCGCGCTGCCCTCGGACACTGAAGCTTTCTTT. This chain connects TRBV9 to TRBJ1-1; D is unresolved. This CDR3 has 14 amino acids. The germline V gene has CDR1 SGDLS and CDR2 YYNGEE. Trimming took off 3 bases at V and 3 bases at J, with 12 bases between the two ends.

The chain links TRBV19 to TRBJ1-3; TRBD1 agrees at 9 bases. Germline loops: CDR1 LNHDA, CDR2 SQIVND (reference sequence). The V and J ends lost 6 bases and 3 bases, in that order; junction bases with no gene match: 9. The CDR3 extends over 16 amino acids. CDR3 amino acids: CASRVSGQGHGNTIYF. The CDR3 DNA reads TGTGCCAGTAGGGTTTCGGGACAGGGTCATGGAAACACCATATATTTT.

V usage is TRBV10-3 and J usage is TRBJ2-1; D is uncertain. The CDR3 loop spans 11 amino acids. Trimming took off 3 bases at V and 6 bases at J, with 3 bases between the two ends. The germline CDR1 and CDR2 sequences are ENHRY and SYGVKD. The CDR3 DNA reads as TGTGCCATCAGTGACAGCAATGAGCAGTTCTTC. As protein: CAISDSNEQFF.

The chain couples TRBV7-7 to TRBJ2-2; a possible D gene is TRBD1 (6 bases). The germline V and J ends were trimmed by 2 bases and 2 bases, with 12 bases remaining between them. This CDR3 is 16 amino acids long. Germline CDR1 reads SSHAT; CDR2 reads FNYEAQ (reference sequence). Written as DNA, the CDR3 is TGTGCCAGCAGCTTAAACGCAGGGGTCAACACCGGGGAGCTGTTTTTT. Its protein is CASSLNAGVNTGELFF.

CDR3 amino acids: CASSLGPRGGSYEQYF. The CDR3 DNA follows: TGTGCCAGCAGCTTAGGGCCCCGGGGGGGTTCCTACGAGCAGTACTTC. The chain uses TRBV7-2 and TRBJ2-7; TRBD2 matches at 8 bases. The V segment lost 1 base and the J segment 1 base; nucleotides outside the gene matches: 6. From germline, CDR1 is SGHTA and CDR2 FQGNSA. The CDR3 is 16 amino acids.

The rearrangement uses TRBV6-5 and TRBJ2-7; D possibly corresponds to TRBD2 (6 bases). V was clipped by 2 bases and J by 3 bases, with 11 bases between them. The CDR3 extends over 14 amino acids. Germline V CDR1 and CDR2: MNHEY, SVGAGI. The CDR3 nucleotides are TGTGCCAGCAGTTACAATCTGGGGGGCTACGAGCAGTACTTC. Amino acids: CASSYNLGGYEQYF.

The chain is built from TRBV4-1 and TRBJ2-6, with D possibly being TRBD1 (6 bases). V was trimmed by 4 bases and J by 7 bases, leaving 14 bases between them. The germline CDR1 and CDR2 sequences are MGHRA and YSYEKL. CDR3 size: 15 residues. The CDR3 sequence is CASSRISRGANVLTF. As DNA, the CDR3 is TGCGCCAGCAGCCGTATAAGCAGGGGTGCCAACGTCCTGACTTTC.

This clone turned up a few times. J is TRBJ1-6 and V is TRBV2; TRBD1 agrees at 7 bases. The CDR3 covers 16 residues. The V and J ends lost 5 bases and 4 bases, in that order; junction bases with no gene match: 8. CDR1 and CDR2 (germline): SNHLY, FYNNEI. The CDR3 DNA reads TGTGCCAGCAGTTCCCGGGACAGCTTTTATAATTCACCCCTCCACTTT. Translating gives CASSSRDSFYNSPLHF.

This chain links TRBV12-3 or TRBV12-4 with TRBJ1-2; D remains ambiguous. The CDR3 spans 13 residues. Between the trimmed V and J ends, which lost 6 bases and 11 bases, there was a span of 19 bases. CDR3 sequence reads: CASRQPSAVRYTF. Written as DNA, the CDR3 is TGTGCCAGCAGACAGCCCTCAGCCGTCCGGTACACCTTC.

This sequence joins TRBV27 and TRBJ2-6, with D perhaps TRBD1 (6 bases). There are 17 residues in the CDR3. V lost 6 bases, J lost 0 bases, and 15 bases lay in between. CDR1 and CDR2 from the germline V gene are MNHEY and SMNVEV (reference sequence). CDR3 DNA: TGTGCCAGCAGGATGGACAGTACGTTCTCTGGGGCCAACGTCCTGACTTTC. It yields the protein CASRMDSTFSGANVLTF.